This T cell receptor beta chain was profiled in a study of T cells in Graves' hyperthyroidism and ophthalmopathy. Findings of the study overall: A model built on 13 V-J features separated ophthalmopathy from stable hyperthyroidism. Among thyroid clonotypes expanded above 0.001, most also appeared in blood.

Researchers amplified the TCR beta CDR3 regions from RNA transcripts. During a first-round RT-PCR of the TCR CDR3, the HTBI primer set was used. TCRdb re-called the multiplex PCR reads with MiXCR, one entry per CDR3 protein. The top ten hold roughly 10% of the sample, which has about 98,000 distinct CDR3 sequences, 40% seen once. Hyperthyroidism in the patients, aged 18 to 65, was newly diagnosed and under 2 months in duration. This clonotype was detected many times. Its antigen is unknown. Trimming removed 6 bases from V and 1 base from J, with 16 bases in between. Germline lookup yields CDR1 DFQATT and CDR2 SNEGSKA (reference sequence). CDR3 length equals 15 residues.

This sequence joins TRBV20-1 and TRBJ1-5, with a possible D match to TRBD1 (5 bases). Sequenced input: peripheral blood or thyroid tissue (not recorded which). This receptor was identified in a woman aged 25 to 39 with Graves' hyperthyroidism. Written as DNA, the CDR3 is TGCAGTGCCCTACTTGGGGGGGGAAGCAATCAGCCCCAGCATTTT. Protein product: CSALLGGGSNQPQHF.